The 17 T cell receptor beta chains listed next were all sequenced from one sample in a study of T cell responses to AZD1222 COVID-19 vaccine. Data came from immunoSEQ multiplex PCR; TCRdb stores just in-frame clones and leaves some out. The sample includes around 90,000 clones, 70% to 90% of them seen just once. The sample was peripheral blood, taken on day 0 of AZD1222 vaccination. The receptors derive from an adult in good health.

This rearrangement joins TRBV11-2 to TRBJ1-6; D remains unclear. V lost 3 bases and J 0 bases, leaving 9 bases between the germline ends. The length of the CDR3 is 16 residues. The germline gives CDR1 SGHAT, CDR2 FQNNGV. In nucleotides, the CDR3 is TGTGCCAGCAGCTTCTCCGAATACTCCTATAATTCACCCCTCCACTTT. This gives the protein CASSFSEYSYNSPLHF.

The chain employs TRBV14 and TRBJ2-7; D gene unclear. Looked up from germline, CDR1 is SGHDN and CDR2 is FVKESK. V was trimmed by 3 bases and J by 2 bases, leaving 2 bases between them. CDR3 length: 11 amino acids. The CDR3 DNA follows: TGTGCCAGCAGCCAGACCTACGAGCAGTACTTC. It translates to CASSQTYEQYF.

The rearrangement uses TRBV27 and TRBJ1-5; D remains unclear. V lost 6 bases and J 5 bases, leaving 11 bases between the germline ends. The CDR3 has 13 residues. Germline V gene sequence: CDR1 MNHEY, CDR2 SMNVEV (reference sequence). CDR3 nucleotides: TGTGCCAGCAGCATGGGTTTCGATCAGCCCCAGCATTTT. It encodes CASSMGFDQPQHF.

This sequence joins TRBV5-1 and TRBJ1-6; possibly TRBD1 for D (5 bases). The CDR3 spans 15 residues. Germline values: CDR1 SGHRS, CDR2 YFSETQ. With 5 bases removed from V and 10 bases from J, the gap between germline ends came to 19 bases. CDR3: CASRHSTDTASPLHF. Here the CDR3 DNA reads TGCGCCAGCAGGCATTCGACAGATACGGCGTCACCCCTCCACTTT.

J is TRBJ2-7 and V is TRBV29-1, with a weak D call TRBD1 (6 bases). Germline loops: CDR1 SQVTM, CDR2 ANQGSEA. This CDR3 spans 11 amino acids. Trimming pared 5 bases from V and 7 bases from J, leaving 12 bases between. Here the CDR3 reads CSVIQGWEQYF. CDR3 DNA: TGCAGCGTTATACAGGGATGGGAGCAGTACTTC.

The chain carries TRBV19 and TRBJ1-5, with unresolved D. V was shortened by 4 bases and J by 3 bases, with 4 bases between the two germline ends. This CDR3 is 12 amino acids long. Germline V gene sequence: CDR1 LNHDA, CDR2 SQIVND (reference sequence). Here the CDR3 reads CASSRVNQPQHF. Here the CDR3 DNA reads TGTGCCAGTAGTAGAGTCAATCAGCCCCAGCATTTT.

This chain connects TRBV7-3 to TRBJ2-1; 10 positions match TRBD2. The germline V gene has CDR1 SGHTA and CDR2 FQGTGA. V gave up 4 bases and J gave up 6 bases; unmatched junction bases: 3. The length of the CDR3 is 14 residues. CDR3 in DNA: TGTGCCAGCAGCTCTAGCGGGAGTGCCAATGAGCAGTTCTTC. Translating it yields CASSSSGSANEQFF.

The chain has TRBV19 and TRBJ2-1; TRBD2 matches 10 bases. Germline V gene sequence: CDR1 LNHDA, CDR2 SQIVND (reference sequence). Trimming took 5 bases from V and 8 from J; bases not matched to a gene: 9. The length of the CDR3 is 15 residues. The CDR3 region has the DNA TGTGCCAGTAGTGTGACTAGCGGGCTTGTATATGAGCAGTTCTTC. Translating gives CASSVTSGLVYEQFF. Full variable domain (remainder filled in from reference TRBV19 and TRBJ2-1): DGGITQSPKYLFRKEGQNVTLSCEQNLNHDAMYWYRQDPGQGLRLIYYSQIVNDFQKGDIAEGYSVSREKKESFPLTVTSAQKNPTAFYLCASSVTSGLVYEQFFGPGTRLTVL.

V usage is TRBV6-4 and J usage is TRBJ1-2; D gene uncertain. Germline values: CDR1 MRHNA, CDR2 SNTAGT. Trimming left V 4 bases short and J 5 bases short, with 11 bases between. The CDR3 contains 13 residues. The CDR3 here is CASSGGGKYGYTF. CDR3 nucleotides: TGTGCCAGCAGTGGCGGCGGGAAGTATGGCTACACCTTC.

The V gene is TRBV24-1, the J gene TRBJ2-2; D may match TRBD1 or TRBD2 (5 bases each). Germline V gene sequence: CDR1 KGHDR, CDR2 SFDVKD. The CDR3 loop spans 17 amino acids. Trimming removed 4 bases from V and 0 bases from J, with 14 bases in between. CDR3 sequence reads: CATSDYRGVANTGELFF. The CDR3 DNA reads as TGTGCCACCAGTGACTACCGGGGCGTCGCGAACACCGGGGAGCTGTTTTTT.

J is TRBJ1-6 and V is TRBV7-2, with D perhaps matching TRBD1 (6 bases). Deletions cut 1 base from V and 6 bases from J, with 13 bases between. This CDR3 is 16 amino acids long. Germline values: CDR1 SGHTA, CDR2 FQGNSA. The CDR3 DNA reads TGTGCCAGCAGCTTAGAACCCACAGGGAGTAATTCACCCCTCCACTTT. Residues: CASSLEPTGSNSPLHF.

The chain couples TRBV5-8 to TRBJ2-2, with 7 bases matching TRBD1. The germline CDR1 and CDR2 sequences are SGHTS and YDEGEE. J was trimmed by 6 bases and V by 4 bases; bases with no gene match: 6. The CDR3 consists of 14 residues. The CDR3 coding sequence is TGTGCCAGCAGCCAGGGACAGCCAGCCGGGGAGCTGTTTTTT. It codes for CASSQGQPAGELFF.

CDR3 in amino acids: CASPGDTDTQYF. The CDR3, as DNA: TGTGCCAGCCCCGGTGACACAGATACGCAGTATTTT. The gene calls are TRBV5-4 and TRBJ2-3; D is ambiguous. This CDR3 is 12 amino acids long. V dropped 7 bases and J dropped 2 bases, with 8 bases sitting between them. Germline CDR1 SGHNT, CDR2 YYREEE (reference sequence).

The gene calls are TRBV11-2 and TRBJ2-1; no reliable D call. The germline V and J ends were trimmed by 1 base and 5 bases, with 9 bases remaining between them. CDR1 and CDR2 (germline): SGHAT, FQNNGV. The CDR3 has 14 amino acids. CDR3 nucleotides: TGTGCCAGCAGCTTAGTTCGAGGAGACAATGAGCAGTTCTTC. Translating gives CASSLVRGDNEQFF.

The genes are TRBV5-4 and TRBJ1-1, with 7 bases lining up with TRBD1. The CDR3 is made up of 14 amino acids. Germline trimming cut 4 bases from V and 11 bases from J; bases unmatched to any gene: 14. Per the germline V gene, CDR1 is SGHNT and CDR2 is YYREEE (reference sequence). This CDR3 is CASSRSGQRLAAFF. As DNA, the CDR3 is TGTGCCAGCAGCAGATCGGGACAGCGCTTGGCCGCTTTCTTT.

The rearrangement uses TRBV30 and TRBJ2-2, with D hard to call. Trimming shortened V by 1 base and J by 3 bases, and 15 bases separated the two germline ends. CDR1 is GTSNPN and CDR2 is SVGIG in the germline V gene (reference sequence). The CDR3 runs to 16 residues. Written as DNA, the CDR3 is TGTGCCTGGAGTGACCCCCATAACAAGTACACCGGGGAGCTGTTTTTT. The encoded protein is CAWSDPHNKYTGELFF. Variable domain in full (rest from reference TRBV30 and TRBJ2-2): SQTIHQWPATLVQPVGSPLSLECTVEGTSNPNLYWYRQAAGRGLQLLFYSVGIGQISSEVPQNLSASRPQDRQFILSSKKLLLSDSGFYLCAWSDPHNKYTGELFFGEGSRLTVL.

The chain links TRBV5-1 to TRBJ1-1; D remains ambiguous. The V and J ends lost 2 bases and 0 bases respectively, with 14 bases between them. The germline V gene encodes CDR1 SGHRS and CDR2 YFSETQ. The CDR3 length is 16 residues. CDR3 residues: CASSLIPTELNTEAFF. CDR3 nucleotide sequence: TGCGCCAGCAGCTTAATCCCCACGGAATTGAACACTGAAGCTTTCTTT.